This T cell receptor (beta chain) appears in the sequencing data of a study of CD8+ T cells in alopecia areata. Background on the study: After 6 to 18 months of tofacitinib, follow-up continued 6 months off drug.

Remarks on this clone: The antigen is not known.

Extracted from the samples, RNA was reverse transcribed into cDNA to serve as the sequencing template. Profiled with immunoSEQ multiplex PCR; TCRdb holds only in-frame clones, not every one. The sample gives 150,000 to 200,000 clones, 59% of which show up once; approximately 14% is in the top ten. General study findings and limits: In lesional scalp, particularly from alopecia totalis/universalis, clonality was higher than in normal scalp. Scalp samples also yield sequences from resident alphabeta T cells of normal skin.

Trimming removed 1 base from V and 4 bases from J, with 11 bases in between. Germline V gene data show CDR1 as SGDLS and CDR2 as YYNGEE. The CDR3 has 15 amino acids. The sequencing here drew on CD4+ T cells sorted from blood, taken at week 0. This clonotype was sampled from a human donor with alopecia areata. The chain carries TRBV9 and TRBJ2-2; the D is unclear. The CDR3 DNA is TGTGCCAGCAGCGTAATGGGTTTGAGCACCGGGGAGCTGTTTTTT. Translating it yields CASSVMGLSTGELFF.